The rows below give T cell receptor beta chains drawn from one sample of a study of cytomegalovirus exposure and HLA in healthy donors. The repertoire was sequenced with immunoSEQ multiplex PCR; TCRdb's copy has only in-frame clones and lacks some. The sample has some 200,000 clones; roughly four fifths are singletons. Sequencing was done on a sample of PBMCs. Every receptor here comes from a girl aged 10-17 years in good health and CMV-seronegative. CDR3s include the opening cysteine and the closing phenylalanine or tryptophan. The D gene is left open where the match is weak. Size tells how often a clone was seen (once, few, many) or the class of an expanded clone, and some rows leave it out.

D	V	size	J	CDR3	DNA
NA	TRBV15	NA	TRBJ2-2	CATSRAERAGELFF	TGTGCCACCAGCAGAGCGGAGCGTGCCGGGGAGCTGTTTTTT
TRBD2	TRBV23-1	NA	TRBJ2-2	CASSPLTSGGNTGELFF	TGCGCCAGCAGTCCCCTGACTAGCGGGGGAAACACCGGGGAGCTGTTTTTT
TRBD1	TRBV28	NA	TRBJ2-2	CASGRDRVNTGELFF	TGTGCCAGCGGCAGGGACAGGGTGAACACCGGGGAGCTGTTTTTT
TRBD1	TRBV15	NA	TRBJ1-2	CATSSPGQGGVDYGYTF	TGTGCCACCAGCAGCCCGGGACAGGGGGGGGTGGACTATGGCTACACCTTC
TRBD2	TRBV12-5	NA	TRBJ2-1	CASGLARGTSGPPSANEQFF	TGTGCTAGTGGTTTGGCACGGGGTACTAGCGGGCCGCCTTCGGCCAATGAGCAGTTCTTC
TRBD1	TRBV28	NA	TRBJ1-3	CASSLIGGQGGSGNTIYF	TGTGCCAGCAGTTTAATAGGTGGACAGGGAGGCTCTGGAAACACCATATATTTT
TRBD2	TRBV7-9	NA	TRBJ2-3	CASSLERLAGSTDTQYF	TGTGCCAGCAGCTTAGAGAGGCTAGCGGGCAGCACAGATACGCAGTATTTT
TRBD2	TRBV9	NA	TRBJ2-7	CASSRLAGVYEQYF	TGTGCCAGCAGTCGACTAGCGGGGGTCTACGAGCAGTACTTC
TRBD1	TRBV14	NA	TRBJ1-2	CASRPQGAYGYTF	TGTGCCAGCAGGCCGCAGGGGGCCTATGGCTACACCTTC
TRBD1	TRBV7-2	NA	TRBJ1-1	CASRFADRVFAEAFF	TGTGCCAGCAGGTTCGCGGACAGGGTATTCGCTGAAGCTTTCTTT
TRBD2	TRBV28	NA	TRBJ2-7	CASSLRTSGNYEQYF	TGTGCCAGCAGTCTGCGGACTAGCGGGAACTACGAGCAGTACTTC
NA	TRBV5-1	NA	TRBJ1-2	CASSLESANYGYTF	TGCGCCAGCAGCTTGGAGTCAGCTAACTATGGCTACACCTTC
NA	TRBV23-1	NA	TRBJ2-5	CASSQPRGPRDQETQYF	TGCGCCAGCAGTCAACCCAGGGGCCCGAGGGACCAAGAGACCCAGTACTTC
NA	TRBV4-1	NA	TRBJ1-1	CASSQDRPGDFEAFF	TGCGCCAGCAGCCAAGACCGCCCTGGGGACTTTGAAGCTTTCTTT
NA	TRBV28	NA	TRBJ1-2	CASREGRAVYGYTF	TGTGCCAGCAGGGAAGGCAGGGCTGTCTATGGCTACACCTTC
NA	TRBV7-9	once	TRBJ2-3	CASSPGDPPDTQYF	TGTGCCAGCAGCCCCGGGGATCCCCCAGATACGCAGTATTTT
NA	TRBV7-9	NA	TRBJ1-2	CASSLGVGTGRDGYTF	TGTGCCAGCAGCTTAGGAGTGGGGACTGGACGTGATGGCTACACCTTC
TRBD1	TRBV5-1	few	TRBJ2-1	CASSLGTGTYNEQFF	TGCGCCAGCAGCTTAGGGACAGGGACCTACAATGAGCAGTTCTTC
TRBD1	TRBV4-3	NA	TRBJ1-6	CASSQPRTGGNPPLHF	TGCGCCAGCAGCCAGCCACGGACAGGGGGGAATCCACCCCTCCACTTT
NA	TRBV19	NA	TRBJ1-2	CASRFRDYGYTF	TGTGCCAGTAGGTTCCGGGACTATGGCTACACCTTC
NA	TRBV5-4	once	TRBJ1-3	CASSAGSEDSGTIYF	TGTGCCAGCAGCGCAGGGTCCGAGGATTCGGGCACCATATATTTT